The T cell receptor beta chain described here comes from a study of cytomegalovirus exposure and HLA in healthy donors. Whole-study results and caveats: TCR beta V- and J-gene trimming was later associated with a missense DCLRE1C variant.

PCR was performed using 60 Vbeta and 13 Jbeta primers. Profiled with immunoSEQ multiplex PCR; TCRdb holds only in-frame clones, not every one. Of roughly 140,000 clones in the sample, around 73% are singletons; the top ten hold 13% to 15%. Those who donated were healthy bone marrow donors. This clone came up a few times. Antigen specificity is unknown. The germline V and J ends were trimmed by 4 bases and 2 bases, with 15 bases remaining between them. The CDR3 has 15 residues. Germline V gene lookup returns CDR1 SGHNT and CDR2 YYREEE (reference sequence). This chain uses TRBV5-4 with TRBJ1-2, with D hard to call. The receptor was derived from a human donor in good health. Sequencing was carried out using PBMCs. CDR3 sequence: CASSKGGQPNYGYTF. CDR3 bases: TGTGCCAGCAGCAAGGGCGGGCAGCCGAACTATGGCTACACCTTC.